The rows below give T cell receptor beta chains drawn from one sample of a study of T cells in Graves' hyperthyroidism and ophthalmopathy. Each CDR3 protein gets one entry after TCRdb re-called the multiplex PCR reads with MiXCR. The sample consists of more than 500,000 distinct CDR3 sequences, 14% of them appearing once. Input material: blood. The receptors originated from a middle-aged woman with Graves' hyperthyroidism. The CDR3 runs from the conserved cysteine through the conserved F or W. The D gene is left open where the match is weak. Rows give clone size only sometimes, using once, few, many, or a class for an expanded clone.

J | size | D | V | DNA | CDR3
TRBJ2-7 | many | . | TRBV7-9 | TGTGCCAGCAGCCCAACATGGAAGAGCGAGCAGTACTTC | CASSPTWKSEQYF
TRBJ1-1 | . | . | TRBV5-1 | TGCGCCAGCAGCTTGGGGGACGGATTCACTGAAGCTTTCTTT | CASSLGDGFTEAFF
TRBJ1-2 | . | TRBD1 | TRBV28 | TGTGCCAGCAGGGGCTGGACAGGGGGATCTAGCTCTGGCTACACCTTC | CASRGWTGGSSSGYTF
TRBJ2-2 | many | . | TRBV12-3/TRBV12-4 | TGTGCCAGCAGTTTTCGCTCGAACACCGGGGAGCTGTTTTTT | CASSFRSNTGELFF
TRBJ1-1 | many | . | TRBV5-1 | TGCGCCAGCAGCTTGGATGGGGGGGCGAACACTGAAGCTTTCTTT | CASSLDGGANTEAFF
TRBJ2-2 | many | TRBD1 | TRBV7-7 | TGTGCTAGCAGCTTCGGGACAGGGGACACCGGGGAGCTGTTTTTT | CASSFGTGDTGELFF
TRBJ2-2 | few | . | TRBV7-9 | TGTGCCAGCAGCTTAGGGGGAGCAAGAAACACCGGGGAGCTGTTTTTT | CASSLGGARNTGELFF
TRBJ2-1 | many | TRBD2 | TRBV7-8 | TGTGCCAGCAGCTCAAAAAGGGCGGGACTAGCGGCCAACAATGAGCAGTTCTTC | CASSSKRAGLAANNEQFF
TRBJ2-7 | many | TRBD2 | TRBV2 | TGTGCCAGCAGTGAAGCTGCGCTAGCGGAGACCTACGAGCAGTACTTC | CASSEAALAETYEQYF
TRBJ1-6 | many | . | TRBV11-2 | TGTGCCAGCAGCTCGGAGAAGCGGGGCCTTAATTCACCCCTCCACTTT | CASSSEKRGLNSPLHF
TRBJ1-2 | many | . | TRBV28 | TGTGCCAGCAGTTCGCCGGGCTCCCCCCTTAACTATGGCTACACCTTC | CASSSPGSPLNYGYTF
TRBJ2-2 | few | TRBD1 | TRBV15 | TGTGCCACCAGCGTCCGGGACAGGGCCCGAGGCACCGGGGAGCTGTTTTTT | CATSVRDRARGTGELFF
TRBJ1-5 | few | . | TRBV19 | TGTGCCAGTAATCAAGGGTATAGCAATCAGCCCCAGCATTTT | CASNQGYSNQPQHF
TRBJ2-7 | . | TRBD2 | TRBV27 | TGTGCCAGCAGTCTAACCCGAGGGACTAGCGGGTCCTACGAGCAGTACTTC | CASSLTRGTSGSYEQYF
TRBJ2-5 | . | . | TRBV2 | TGTGCCAGCAGGACCATGGGACCTTTTTTCGGCGCCCAGTACTTC | CASRTMGPFFGAQYF
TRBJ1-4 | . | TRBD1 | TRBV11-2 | TGTGCCAGCAGCTTAGATAAACGCAGGGGGCTAGAAAAACTGTTTTTT | CASSLDKRRGLEKLFF
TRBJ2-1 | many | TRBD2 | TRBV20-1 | TGCAGTGCTAGAGGGCTAGCGGGAGGGCTCGGTGAGCAGTTCTTC | CSARGLAGGLGEQFF
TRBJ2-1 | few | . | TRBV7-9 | TGTGCCAGCAGCTTACGTTTAAACTCCTACAATGAGCAGTTCTTC | CASSLRLNSYNEQFF
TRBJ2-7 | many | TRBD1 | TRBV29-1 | TGCAGCGTTGAAACGGACAGGGGATACGAGCAGTACTTC | CSVETDRGYEQYF
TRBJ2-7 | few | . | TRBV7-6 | TGTGCCAGCAGCTTAGCCCATTCCCCCTACGAGCAGTACTTC | CASSLAHSPYEQYF
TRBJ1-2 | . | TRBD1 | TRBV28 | TGTGCCAGCACCCCCCGAGGACAGGGGTTTGATGGCTACACCTTC | CASTPRGQGFDGYTF
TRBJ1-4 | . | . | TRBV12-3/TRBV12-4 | TGTGCCAGCAGTTCACCGGCACTGCGGGTTGGAAAACTGTTTTTT | CASSSPALRVGKLFF
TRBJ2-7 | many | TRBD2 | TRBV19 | TGTGCCAGTAGGACAAGACTAGCGGGAGGTTGGTACGAGCAGTACTTC | CASRTRLAGGWYEQYF
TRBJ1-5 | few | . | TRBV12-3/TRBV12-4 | TGTGCCAGCAGTCACAGGAATAGCAATCAGCCCCAGCATTTT | CASSHRNSNQPQHF
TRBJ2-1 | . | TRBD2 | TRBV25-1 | TGTGCCAGCAGATCGATGCGGGAGGGCCTCTACAATGAGCAGTTCTTC | CASRSMREGLYNEQFF
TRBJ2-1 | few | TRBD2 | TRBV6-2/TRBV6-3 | TGTGCCAGCAGGGAAGCGGGAGGGTCCAACAATGAGCAGTTCTTC | CASREAGGSNNEQFF
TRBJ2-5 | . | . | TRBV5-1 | TGCGCCAGCAGCCCCGTCTTCACTCCCGAAGAGACCCAGTACTTC | CASSPVFTPEETQYF
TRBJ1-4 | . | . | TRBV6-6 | TGTGCCAGCAGTTACTCGAGCCTTAAGGAAAAACTGTTTTTT | CASSYSSLKEKLFF
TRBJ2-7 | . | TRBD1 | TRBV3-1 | TGTGCCAGCAGCAAGACAGGGAACCCCTACGAGCAGTACTTC | CASSKTGNPYEQYF
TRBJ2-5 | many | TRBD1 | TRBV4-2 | TGTGCCAGCAGCCAAATGGGACAGGGAAGGGAAGAGACCCAGTACTTC | CASSQMGQGREETQYF
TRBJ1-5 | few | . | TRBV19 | TGTGCCAGTAGTATCCCTCCGACGGGATCTAGCAATCAGCCCCAGCATTTT | CASSIPPTGSSNQPQHF
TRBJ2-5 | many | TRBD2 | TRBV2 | TGTGCCAGCAGTGAATCGGTAGCGGGAGGGCGCGAGACCCAGTACTTC | CASSESVAGGRETQYF
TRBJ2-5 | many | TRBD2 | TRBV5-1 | TGCGCCAGCAGCTCGGGGACTAGCGGGAGGGAGTACTTC | CASSSGTSGREYF
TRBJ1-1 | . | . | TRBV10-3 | TGTGCCATCAGCGGACAGTTGAACACTGAAGCTTTCTTT | CAISGQLNTEAFF
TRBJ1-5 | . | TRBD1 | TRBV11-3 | TGTGCCAGCAACATTTTTAAATCAGGGGGCAAGAATCAGCCCCAGCATTTT | CASNIFKSGGKNQPQHF
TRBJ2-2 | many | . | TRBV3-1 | TGTGCCAGCAGCCAGTTCGGGGGAGGTATGAACACCGGGGAGCTGTTTTTT | CASSQFGGGMNTGELFF
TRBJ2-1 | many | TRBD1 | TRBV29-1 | TGCAGCGTTATGGACAGGGCCAATGAGCAGTTCTTC | CSVMDRANEQFF
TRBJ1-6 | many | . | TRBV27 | TGTGCCAGCAGTTTGCCGGAAATGGATTCACCCCTCCACTTT | CASSLPEMDSPLHF
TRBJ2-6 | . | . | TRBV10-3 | TGTGCCATCAGTGCCCAAGGGGGGGGAATCTCTGGGGCCAACGTCCTGACTTTC | CAISAQGGGISGANVLTF
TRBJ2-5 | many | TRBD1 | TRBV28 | TGTGCCAGCAGTAAATGGGACAGGGGAAAGGAAGAGACCCAGTACTTC | CASSKWDRGKEETQYF